The 6 T cell receptor beta chains below all came from one sample that was sequenced in a study of blood T cell repertoires in COVID-19. The repertoire was sequenced with immunoSEQ multiplex PCR; TCRdb's copy has only in-frame clones and lacks some. The sample has 90,000 to 130,000 clones; roughly 84% are singletons. Source material: peripheral blood. The receptors here all came from a woman aged 70-85 years with acute or convalescent COVID-19.

The chain links TRBV3-1 (or the pseudogene TRBV3-2) to TRBJ2-7, with D possibly matching TRBD2 (6 bases). This CDR3 is built from 16 residues. Germline values: CDR1 LGHDT, CDR2 YNNKEL (reference sequence). V lost 4 bases and J 1 base, leaving 17 bases between the germline ends. DNA of the CDR3: TGTGCCAGCAGCCCGCGTTGGGCCGGGAGTTCCTACGAGCAGTACTTC. Its translation is CASSPRWAGSSYEQYF.

The chain joins TRBV10-3 to TRBJ1-5, with TRBD1 matching 7 bases. Trimming removed 0 bases from V and 9 bases from J; junction bases left unmatched: 8. The germline V gene has CDR1 ENHRY and CDR2 SYGVKD. This CDR3 comprises 15 residues. The CDR3, as DNA: TGTGCCATCAGTGAGTCCGACACAGGGGACCGGCCCCAGCATTTT. Translating it yields CAISESDTGDRPQHF.

The J gene is TRBJ2-3, the V gene TRBV7-2; 9 positions match TRBD2. Germline trimming cut 2 bases from V and 1 base from J; bases unmatched to any gene: 7. This CDR3 region has 17 residues. The germline CDR1 and CDR2 sequences are SGHTA and FQGNSA. The CDR3 DNA reads TGTGCCAGCAGCTTAAAGAGCGCGGGAGGGGGCACAGATACGCAGTATTTT. This sequence encodes CASSLKSAGGGTDTQYF. The whole variable domain, remainder taken from reference TRBV7-2 and TRBJ2-3, is GAGVSQSPSNKVTEKGKDVELRCDPISGHTALYWYRQSLGQGLEFLIYFQGNSAPDKSGLPSDRFSAERTGGSVSTLTIQRTQQEDSAVYLCASSLKSAGGGTDTQYFGPGTRLTVL.

The rearrangement joins TRBV28 to TRBJ1-1; weak D call: TRBD1 (5 bases). V dropped 6 bases and J dropped 2 bases, with 22 bases sitting between them. The CDR3 covers 17 residues. Per the germline V gene, CDR1 is MDHEN and CDR2 is SYDVKM. CDR3 amino acids: CASSSPGGKGLNTEAFF. As DNA, the CDR3 is TGTGCCAGCAGCTCTCCTGGCGGGAAGGGGCTCAACACTGAAGCTTTCTTT.

V and J are TRBV19 and TRBJ2-1; 7 nucleotides line up with TRBD2. The CDR3 has 14 residues. J gave up 5 bases and V 6 bases, and 7 bases lay outside the gene matches. In germline, CDR1 is LNHDA, CDR2 SQIVND (reference sequence). CDR3 in DNA: TGTGCCAGTAGACAGCGGGGCGCGGACAATGAGCAGTTCTTC. Translated, it gives CASRQRGADNEQFF.

The chain carries TRBV7-9 and TRBJ1-6; 10 positions match TRBD1. CDR1 and CDR2 (germline): SEHNR, FQNEAQ (reference sequence). With V trimmed by 10 bases and J by 7 bases, 1 base remained unmatched. The CDR3 runs to 12 residues. CDR3 coding DNA: TGTGCCACGGGACAGGGGAATTCACCCCTCCACTTT. It encodes CATGQGNSPLHF.